This T cell receptor (beta chain) was profiled in a study of T cells in Graves' hyperthyroidism and ophthalmopathy (dated by TCRdb to about 2019). In terms of the full investigation: Peripheral blood was sampled at the time of initial diagnosis, prior to any treatment. To identify TCR V-J signatures that set the groups apart, the researchers used a discovery cohort of 100 patients, made up of 40 to 45 with Graves' ophthalmopathy and some 58 with stable Graves' hyperthyroidism. Whether ophthalmopathy could be predicted prospectively was tested in an independent validation cohort made up of 18 to 20 hyperthyroidism patients plus 17 patients who later progressed to ophthalmopathy. The approximately 100 discovery patients were divided at random into training and test sets in a 7:3 ratio. In addition, the study compared T-cell repertoires in thyroid tissue and in blood from 6 or 7 Graves' hyperthyroidism patients. After sampling, hyperthyroidism patients received methimazole starting at 30 mg daily, and ophthalmopathy patients received high-dose intravenous methylprednisolone. The paper describes TCR Vbeta CDR3 sequencing of 120 to 150 peripheral blood samples, made up of some 42 ophthalmopathy patients, around 78 hyperthyroidism patients and approximately 17 progressor patients. What the study reported, not specific to this receptor: Sample size was not statistically predetermined, and blinding of investigators to group allocation was not performed. During validation, the model predicted progression to ophthalmopathy a median of around 6 months ahead of onset, with almost 71% sensitivity and more than 72% specificity. Most expanded thyroid clonotypes (frequency above 0.001) were also detected in blood, suggesting blood repertoires may reflect thyroid immune responses. In cross-validation, a model built on a 13 V-J signature told ophthalmopathy apart from stable hyperthyroidism with 85% to 90% sensitivity and 81% to 82% specificity, and in testing the same model reached 80%/75%.

The germline V gene encodes CDR1 SNHLY and CDR2 FYNNEI. From the cysteine through the phenylalanine, the CDR3 covers 14 amino acids. Only the CDR3 portion is preserved as DNA: 42 bases, with reading frame beginning at the first base. The junction shows trimming of 8 bases on V and 4 bases on J, plus 17 bases between the germline ends. Graves' hyperthyroidism was defined as stable when no progression to ophthalmopathy occurred over 18 months of follow-up. Hyperthyroidism patients were newly diagnosed, with disease duration under 2 months, and aged 18 to 65 years. The study excluded patients with uncontrolled infections, other autoimmune diseases, pregnancy or lactation. Diagnoses were based on clinical symptoms, serum thyroxine and TRAb, thyroid ultrasound and orbital computed tomography. PBMCs were separated from under 11 ml of fresh peripheral blood using Ficoll-Paque density gradient centrifugation. Total RNA was extracted with Trizol reagent, and quality was checked on an Agilent 2100 Bioanalyzer.

In its sample, this clonotype was seen a few times. Its antigen is currently not known. The sample holds no much larger clone one base away, and base qualities are not on file. The TCR beta CDR3 regions were amplified from the RNA transcripts. The first round of RT-PCR for the TCR CDR3 was performed with the HTBI primer set and the Qiagen OneStep RT-PCR kit. Libraries were constructed in a second round of multiplex PCR, after which size selection and purification were performed. Sequencing of the libraries was done on an Illumina HiSeq2000 using paired-end 100 bp reads. Turning to the authors' computational methods: SOAPnuke was used to process the raw data, with reads discarded if the reads contained adapters or uncalled bases, had a mean Phred below 15, or lacked an exact constant-primer or identifier match. High-quality paired reads were merged using COPE v1.2.5, and each unique nucleotide sequence was defined as a clonotype. Clonotypes were aligned to IMGT TRBV, TRBD and TRBJ reference segments using MiTCR v1.1. The analysis included only V-J combinations with a frequency above 0.0001, which together covered roughly 99% of the repertoires. The TCS score was defined as F50 (clonal expansion) divided by E x V (chaos), with BLOSUM62-based TCRdist calculated between CDR3 peptides within each V-J. Welch's t-statistics and random forest reduced fewer than 600 V-J features to roughly 13, which were used in a naive Bayes classifier (R e1071). TCRdb reprocessed the public reads (quality trimming at Q25 with fastp, clone calling with MiXCR) and kept in-frame beta chains. Identical CDR3 proteins give one entry, which carries the most common genes and DNA. The V and J calls follow TCRdb's processing rather than the paper's. This sample holds more than 350,000 distinct CDR3 sequences; more than 12% were observed only once. Over 25% of the sample rests with the top ten.

The TCR originated in a woman aged 30 to 39 with Graves' hyperthyroidism. The source material was blood. The sequence is built from TRBV2 and TRBJ1-1; no D gene call is confident. At the DNA level, the sequence is TGTGCCAGCGAGGGCGGGCTTAAGGGCACTGAAGCTTTCTTT. Its amino acids are CASEGGLKGTEAFF.